This T cell receptor beta chain was observed in a study of CD8 T cells in Susac syndrome. The CDR3 runs 15 residues. Germline V CDR1 and CDR2: MNHEY, SVGAGI. The J segment lost 4 bases and the V segment lost 7 bases, leaving 5 bases of the junction unmatched. It was with random hexamers that 0.5 to 1 ug RNA was reverse transcribed. TCRdb reprocessed the immunoSEQ multiplex PCR reads via MiXCR and lists one record per CDR3 protein. The table lists over 100,000 distinct CDR3 sequences, 96% of them singletons. The TCR originated in a human donor in good health. The rearrangement uses TRBV6-5 and TRBJ2-2; 11 nucleotides line up with TRBD2. Material: CD4+ T cells from PBMCs. The CDR3 protein is CASIAGTSGTGELFF. In DNA form, the CDR3 reads TGTGCCAGCATCGCCGGGACTAGCGGCACCGGGGAGCTGTTTTTT.